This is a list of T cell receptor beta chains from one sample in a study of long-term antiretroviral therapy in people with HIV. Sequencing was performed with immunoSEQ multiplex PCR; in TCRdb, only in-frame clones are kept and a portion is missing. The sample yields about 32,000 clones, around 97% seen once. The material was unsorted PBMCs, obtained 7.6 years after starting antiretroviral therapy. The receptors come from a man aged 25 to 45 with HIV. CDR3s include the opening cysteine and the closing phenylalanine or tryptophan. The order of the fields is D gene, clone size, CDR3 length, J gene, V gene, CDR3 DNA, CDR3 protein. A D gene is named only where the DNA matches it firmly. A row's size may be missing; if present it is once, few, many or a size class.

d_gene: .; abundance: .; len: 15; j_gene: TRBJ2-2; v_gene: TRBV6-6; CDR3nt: TGTGCCAGCAGTTACCGCGACGATTCCACCGGGGAGCTGTTTTTT; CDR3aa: CASSYRDDSTGELFF
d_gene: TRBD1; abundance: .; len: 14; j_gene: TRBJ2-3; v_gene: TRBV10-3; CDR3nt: TGTGCCAGCCAAACAGGGGGTAGCACAGATACGCAGTATTTT; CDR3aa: CASQTGGSTDTQYF
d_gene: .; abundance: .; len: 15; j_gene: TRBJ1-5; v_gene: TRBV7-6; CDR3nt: TGTGCCAGCAGCTTCGATGACAGCTTCAATCAGCCCCAGCATTTT; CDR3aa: CASSFDDSFNQPQHF
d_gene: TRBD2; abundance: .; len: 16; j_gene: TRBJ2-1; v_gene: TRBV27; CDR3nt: TGTGCCAGCAGTATCAGACTAGCGGGAGGGCCCAGTGAGCAGTTCTTC; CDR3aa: CASSIRLAGGPSEQFF
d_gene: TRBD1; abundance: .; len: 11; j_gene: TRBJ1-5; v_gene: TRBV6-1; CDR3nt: TGTGCCAGCAGTATTAACAGGGGTGTACATTTT; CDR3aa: CASSINRGVHF
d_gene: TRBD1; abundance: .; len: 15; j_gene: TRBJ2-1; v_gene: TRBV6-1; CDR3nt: TGTGCCAGCATTCAACGGGACAGGGGTTTCAATGAGCAGTTCTTC; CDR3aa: CASIQRDRGFNEQFF
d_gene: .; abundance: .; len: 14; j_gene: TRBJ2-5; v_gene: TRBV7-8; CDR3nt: TGTGCCAGCAGCTTAGGGGCCAGCGGGGAGACCCAGTACTTC; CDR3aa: CASSLGASGETQYF
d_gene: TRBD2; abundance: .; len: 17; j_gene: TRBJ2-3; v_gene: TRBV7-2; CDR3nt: TGTGCCAGCAGCTTAACGGGAGGGCTTGCTAGCACAGATACGCAGTATTTT; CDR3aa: CASSLTGGLASTDTQYF
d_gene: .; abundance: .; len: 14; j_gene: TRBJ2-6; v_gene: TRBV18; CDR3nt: TGTGCCAGCTCACCACCCTCTGGGGCCAACGTCCTGACTTTC; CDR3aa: CASSPPSGANVLTF
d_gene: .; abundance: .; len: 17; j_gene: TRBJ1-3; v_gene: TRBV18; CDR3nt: TGTGCCAGCTCACCCGTCGGTCTGGACAACTCTGGAAACACCATATATTTT; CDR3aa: CASSPVGLDNSGNTIYF
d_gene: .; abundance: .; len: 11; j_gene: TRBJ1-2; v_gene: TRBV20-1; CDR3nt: TGCAGTGCTAGAGATCAAGGAGGCTACACCTTC; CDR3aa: CSARDQGGYTF
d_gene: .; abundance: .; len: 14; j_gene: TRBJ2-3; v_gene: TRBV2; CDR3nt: TGTGCCAGCAGTGAAAGGGTCATCACAGATACGCAGTATTTT; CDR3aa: CASSERVITDTQYF
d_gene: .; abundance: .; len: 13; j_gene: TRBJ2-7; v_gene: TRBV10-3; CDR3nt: TGTGCCATCAGTGAAGGGGGAAGCTACGAGCAGTACTTC; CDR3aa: CAISEGGSYEQYF
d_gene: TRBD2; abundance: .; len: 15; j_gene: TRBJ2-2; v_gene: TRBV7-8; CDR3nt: TGTGCCAGCAGCACACTAGCGGGGAACACCGGGGAGCTGTTTTTT; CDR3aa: CASSTLAGNTGELFF
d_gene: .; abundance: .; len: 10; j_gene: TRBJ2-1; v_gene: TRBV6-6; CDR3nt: TGTGCGACAGAGAGCTATGAGCAGTTCTTC; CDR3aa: CATESYEQFF
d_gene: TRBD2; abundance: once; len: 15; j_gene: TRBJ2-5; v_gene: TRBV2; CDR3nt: TGTGCCAGCAGTGGACTAGCGCCTGAGGTGGAGACCCAGTACTTC; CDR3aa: CASSGLAPEVETQYF
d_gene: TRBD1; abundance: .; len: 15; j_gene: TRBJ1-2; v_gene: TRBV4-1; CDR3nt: TGCGCCAGCAGCCAACCGACAGGGGGCAGCTATGGCTACACCTTC; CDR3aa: CASSQPTGGSYGYTF
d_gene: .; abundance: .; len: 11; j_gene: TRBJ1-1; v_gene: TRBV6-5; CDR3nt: TGTGCCATCGGACCGGGCACTGAAGCTTTCTTT; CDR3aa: CAIGPGTEAFF
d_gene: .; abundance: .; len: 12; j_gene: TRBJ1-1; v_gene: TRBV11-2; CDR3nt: TGTGCCAGCAGCTCGTCTCGGGCTGAAGCTTTCTTT; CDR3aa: CASSSSRAEAFF
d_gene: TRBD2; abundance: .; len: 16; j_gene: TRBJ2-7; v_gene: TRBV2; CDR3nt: TGTGCCAGCAGTGATCTAGCGGACTTAGACCCCTACGAGCAGTACTTC; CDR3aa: CASSDLADLDPYEQYF
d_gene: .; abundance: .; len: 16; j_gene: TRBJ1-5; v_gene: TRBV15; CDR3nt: TGTGCCACCAGCATCTTTCGGGGGCGAAGCAATCAGCCCCAGCATTTT; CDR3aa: CATSIFRGRSNQPQHF
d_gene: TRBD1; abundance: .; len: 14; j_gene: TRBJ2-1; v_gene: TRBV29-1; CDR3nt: TGCAGCGTTGCTGGACAGGGGGCCTACAATGAGCAGTTCTTC; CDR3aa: CSVAGQGAYNEQFF